This TCR beta chain was captured in a study of control samples from healthy donors and cancer patients. V lost 4 bases, J lost 7 bases, and 3 bases lay in between. Germline V gene sequence: CDR1 LNHDA, CDR2 SQIVND (reference sequence). This CDR3 contains 10 residues. The assay was immunoSEQ multiplex PCR, and TCRdb's table has in-frame clones only and misses some. The sample consists of approximately 210,000 clones, roughly nine tenths of them appearing once. This chain joins TRBV19 and TRBJ2-3; D call uncertain. Material: blood. The clonotype comes from a man aged 25-40 years in good health. The CDR3 region has the DNA TGTGCCAGTAGTAACCATACGCAGTATTTT. It is translated as CASSNHTQYF.